This passage covers 23 T cell receptor beta chains from one sample sequenced in a study of blood T cell repertoires in COVID-19. Libraries were prepared by immunoSEQ multiplex PCR; TCRdb keeps only in-frame clonotypes and omits some of them. The data show about 52,000 clones, with about 83% seen just once and 20% to 25% held by the top ten. The specimen was peripheral blood. The receptor source for this set is a woman of 80 years or more with acute or convalescent COVID-19.

The J gene is TRBJ1-1, the V gene TRBV9; no firm D call. CDR1 and CDR2 (germline): SGDLS, YYNGEE. Trimming took off 0 bases at V and 4 bases at J, with 10 bases between the two ends. The CDR3 totals 14 residues. DNA for the CDR3: TGTGCCAGCAGCGTAGGAGGCAGATCCACTGAAGCTTTCTTT. This codes for CASSVGGRSTEAFF.

The CDR3 is CASSSQHRAPGTQYF. The CDR3 DNA sequence: TGCGCCAGCAGCTCCCAACACAGGGCCCCCGGGACCCAGTACTTC. The rearrangement uses TRBV5-1 and TRBJ2-5, with TRBD1 as a possible D gene (6 bases). The V end was cut by 3 bases, the J end by 7 bases, with 19 bases between. The CDR3 has 15 amino acids. Germline lookup yields CDR1 SGHRS and CDR2 YFSETQ.

The chain couples TRBV5-4 to TRBJ2-5, with D maybe TRBD2 (6 bases). Germline loops: CDR1 SGHNT, CDR2 YYREEE (reference sequence). V dropped 0 bases and J dropped 4 bases, with 10 bases sitting between them. The CDR3 extends over 14 amino acids. The CDR3 coding sequence is TGTGCCAGCAGCTTGGCGGAGGGCAGAGAGACCCAGTACTTC. Amino acid sequence: CASSLAEGRETQYF. The full variable domain, its missing parts supplied by reference TRBV5-4 and TRBJ2-5, is ETGVTQSPTHLIKTRGQQVTLRCSSQSGHNTVSWYQQALGQGPQFIFQYYREEENGRGNFPPRFSGLQFPNYSSELNVNALELDDSALYLCASSLAEGRETQYFGPGTRLLVL.

V usage is TRBV6-5 and J usage is TRBJ1-5; D gene uncertain. This CDR3 has 13 amino acids. Germline V CDR1 and CDR2: MNHEY, SVGAGI. V lost 6 bases, J lost 0 bases, and 6 bases lay in between. Here the CDR3 DNA reads TGTGCCAGCAGGGAGTATAGCAATCAGCCCCAGCATTTT. It translates to CASREYSNQPQHF.

The chain uses TRBV11-3 and TRBJ1-1; 9 bases map to TRBD1. Germline CDR1 is SGHNT and CDR2 is YENEEA. V was pared by 4 bases and J by 1 base, with 7 bases of the junction left unmatched. This CDR3 has 16 residues. DNA of the CDR3: TGTGCCAGCAGCTGGGGGACAGGGATGGAGAACACTGAAGCTTTCTTT. It is translated as CASSWGTGMENTEAFF.

The chain combines TRBV5-1 with TRBJ1-1; 7 nucleotides match TRBD1. CDR3 size: 13 residues. V was clipped by 4 bases and J by 11 bases; unmatched bases: 11. Looked up from germline, CDR1 is SGHRS and CDR2 is YFSETQ. The CDR3 DNA reads as TGCGCCAGCAGCACAGAGAGGGGGCTTACCGCTTTCTTT. Translating it yields CASSTERGLTAFF.

The chain recombines TRBV6-5 with TRBJ2-7, with D perhaps TRBD1 (7 bases). The V end was cut by 6 bases, the J end by 5 bases, with 17 bases between. CDR3 length equals 14 residues. The germline V gene has CDR1 MNHEY and CDR2 SVGAGI. This CDR3 reads CASSGRQGVNEQYF. The CDR3 DNA sequence: TGTGCCAGCAGCGGGAGACAGGGCGTGAACGAGCAGTACTTC.

V usage is TRBV28 and J usage is TRBJ1-6, with D perhaps matching TRBD1 (5 bases). There are 15 residues in the CDR3. Trimming stripped 8 bases from V and 0 bases from J, with 11 bases between. In germline, CDR1 is MDHEN, CDR2 SYDVKM. The CDR3 reads CASSRDFSYNSPLHF. The CDR3 region has the DNA TGTGCCAGCTCCAGGGACTTCTCCTATAATTCACCCCTCCACTTT. Complete variable domain (other parts from reference TRBV28 and TRBJ1-6): DVKVTQSSRYLVKRTGEKVFLECVQDMDHENMFWYRQDPGLGLRLIYFSYDVKMKEKGDIPEGYSVSREKKERFSLILESASTNQTSMYLCASSRDFSYNSPLHFGNGTRLTVT.

This clone was detected once. The rearrangement links TRBV6-4 to TRBJ2-6; D may be TRBD2 (5 bases). The CDR3 length is 18 residues. Germline-derived CDR1 and CDR2 are MRHNA and SNTAGT. Trimming stripped 0 bases from V and 2 bases from J, with 14 bases between. CDR3 protein: CASSDSSPGSAGANVLTF. The CDR3 DNA sequence: TGTGCCAGCAGTGACTCTTCCCCGGGATCTGCTGGGGCCAACGTCCTGACTTTC.

The chain recombines TRBV3-1 (or the pseudogene TRBV3-2) with TRBJ2-3; 10 bases map to TRBD2. The V and J ends lost 2 bases and 4 bases, in that order; junction bases with no gene match: 3. CDR1 and CDR2 (germline): LGHDT, YNNKEL (reference sequence). The CDR3 has 15 residues. In DNA form, the CDR3 reads TGTGCCAGCAGCCAATTCCTAGCGGGAGCAGATACGCAGTATTTT. Amino acid sequence: CASSQFLAGADTQYF.

The chain couples TRBV30 to TRBJ1-1; possible D gene TRBD1, 6 bases. The germline V gene has CDR1 GTSNPN and CDR2 SVGIG (reference sequence). V was clipped by 3 bases and J by 11 bases, with 16 bases between them. This CDR3 contains 12 residues. The CDR3 here is CAWSRQVVGAFF. The CDR3 DNA reads TGTGCCTGGAGCCGACAGGTAGTTGGGGCTTTCTTT.

The chain couples TRBV2 to TRBJ2-5; the match to TRBD1 covers 7 bases. Per the germline V gene, CDR1 is SNHLY and CDR2 is FYNNEI. J lost 5 bases, V lost 6 bases, and 12 bases had no gene match. The CDR3 is 15 residues long. Here the CDR3 reads CASSLKGALGETQYF. Here the CDR3 DNA reads TGTGCCAGCAGCCTAAAGGGGGCGCTTGGTGAGACCCAGTACTTC.

J is TRBJ1-3 and V is TRBV9; D uncertain. The CDR3 has 16 amino acids. The germline gives CDR1 SGDLS, CDR2 YYNGEE. Trimming shortened V by 4 bases and J by 0 bases, and 14 bases separated the two germline ends. The CDR3 loop is CASSPSWEDSGNTIYF. CDR3 DNA sequence: TGTGCCAGCAGCCCAAGTTGGGAGGACTCTGGAAACACCATATATTTT.

The chain employs TRBV2 and TRBJ1-5; 7 bases are shared with TRBD1. The trim removed 4 bases at V and 2 bases at J, leaving 5 bases unmatched. The germline gives CDR1 SNHLY, CDR2 FYNNEI. The CDR3 is made up of 15 amino acids. The CDR3 loop is CASSARQGGNQPQHF. CDR3 nucleotide sequence: TGTGCCAGCAGTGCCCGACAGGGCGGCAATCAGCCCCAGCATTTT.

The chain has TRBV7-3 and TRBJ1-2; TRBD1 aligns across 7 bases. Unmatched junction bases numbered 6, after V lost 5 bases and J lost 0 bases. This CDR3 comprises 15 residues. CDR1 and CDR2 (germline): SGHTA, FQGTGA. The CDR3 coding sequence is TGTGCCAGCAGCCCAGGGGGTTCCTCTAACTATGGCTACACCTTC. Protein: CASSPGGSSNYGYTF.

The rearrangement links TRBV7-2 to TRBJ2-2; 9 positions match TRBD2. Germline V gives CDR1 SGHTA, CDR2 FQGNSA. CDR3 size: 16 residues. After removal of 7 bases from V and 7 bases from J, the junction contained 13 bases not matched to a gene. In DNA form, the CDR3 reads TGTGCCAGCACCCTGGGTGGGAGCGGGAGGTACGGGGAGCTGTTTTTT. This gives the protein CASTLGGSGRYGELFF.

This clone has only one observation. This chain joins TRBV28 and TRBJ1-3; 8 bases fit TRBD1. CDR1 and CDR2 (germline): MDHEN, SYDVKM. The length of the CDR3 is 13 residues. V shed 6 bases and J 4 bases; nucleotides not matched to a gene: 2. The CDR3 here is CASRTGVGNTIYF. CDR3 nucleotides: TGTGCCAGCAGGACAGGGGTAGGAAACACCATATATTTT.

The rearrangement uses TRBV4-1 and TRBJ2-2; D perhaps matches TRBD1 (6 bases). The CDR3 spans 15 residues. The germline V and J ends were trimmed by 4 bases and 5 bases, with 14 bases remaining between them. Germline CDR1 and CDR2: MGHRA and YSYEKL. CDR3 DNA sequence: TGCGCCAGCAGCCCTGCAGGGGTTCGAACCGGGGAGCTGTTTTTT. Amino acid sequence: CASSPAGVRTGELFF.

The chain joins TRBV15 to TRBJ1-1, with D possibly TRBD1 on 5 matching bases. CDR3 size: 17 residues. V lost 5 bases and J lost 0, with 19 bases in between. Germline V gene data show CDR1 as LNHNV and CDR2 as YYDKDF (reference sequence). CDR3 protein: CATSDGGTALMNTEAFF. The CDR3 nucleotides are TGTGCCACCAGCGACGGGGGTACAGCACTCATGAACACTGAAGCTTTCTTT.

The gene calls are TRBV6-5 and TRBJ2-1; TRBD1 matches at 7 bases. Germline V CDR1 and CDR2: MNHEY, SVGAGI. The CDR3 contains 15 residues. Unmatched junction bases numbered 5, after V lost 5 bases and J lost 1 base. The CDR3 loop is CASSNRGLSYNEQFF. DNA of the CDR3: TGTGCCAGCAGTAACAGGGGCTTGTCCTACAATGAGCAGTTCTTC.

The V and J genes are TRBV9 and TRBJ1-6; 8 nucleotides line up with TRBD1. J gave up 14 bases and V 1 base, and 11 bases lay outside the gene matches. Per germline, CDR1 SGDLS and CDR2 YYNGEE. This CDR3 contains 15 residues. The CDR3 DNA follows: TGTGCCAGCAGCGTACTAGACAGGGGAGGAGGGGCCCTCCACTTT. Translating it yields CASSVLDRGGGALHF.

The CDR3 loop reads CASSRSGEWPLHF. For the CDR3, the DNA is TGCGCCAGCAGCAGATCAGGGGAGTGGCCCCTCCACTTT. The chain combines TRBV5-1 with TRBJ1-6; D perhaps matches TRBD1 (6 bases). Trimming cost V 4 bases and J 13 bases, with 15 bases left between them. The germline V gene encodes CDR1 SGHRS and CDR2 YFSETQ. CDR3 length: 13 residues. The full variable domain, completed using reference TRBV5-1 and TRBJ1-6, is KAGVTQTPRYLIKTRGQQVTLSCSPISGHRSVSWYQQTPGQGLQFLFEYFSETQRNKGNFPGRFSGRQFSNSRSEMNVSTLELGDSALYLCASSRSGEWPLHFGNGTRLTVT.

A single count supports this clone. V is TRBV28 and J is TRBJ2-1; D is possibly TRBD1 (5 bases). Trimming left V 3 bases short and J 9 bases short, with 18 bases between. Germline CDR1 reads MDHEN; CDR2 reads SYDVKM. The length of the CDR3 is 15 residues. CDR3 amino acids: CASSLGTGPTFEQFF. The CDR3 nucleotides are TGTGCCAGCAGTTTGGGAACAGGACCCACTTTTGAGCAGTTCTTC.